The present T cell receptor (beta chain) was sequenced within a study of shared clonotypes between healthy human individuals. For the study at large: Per-donor plates numbered three CD4 naive, three CD4 memory, two CD8 naive and one CD8 memory. General study findings and limits: The represented genetic and exposure-history diversity was limited by the small number of donors.

The method was immunoSEQ multiplex PCR; TCRdb's version includes in-frame clones alone and lacks a portion of them. The repertoire consists of around 2.1 million clones, with 90% to 96% occurring once and the leading ten covering more than 0.1%. V was cut by 1 base and J by 4 bases, with 15 bases left in between. Germline V lookup: CDR1 LGHNT, CDR2 FRNRAP. The CDR3 has 16 residues. As regards this clone: Its antigen is undetermined.

The clonotype originates from a man aged 18 to 30 in good health. The chain joins TRBV12-5 to TRBJ2-3; D unclear. The source material was naive CD4+ T cells sorted from blood. Specified subset: CD45RA+ positively selected. CDR3 DNA: TGTGCTAGTGGTTTGGGGGAAGGCATAAGCGCAGATACGCAGTATTTT. Amino acids: CASGLGEGISADTQYF.